The source of this T cell receptor (beta chain) is a study of blood T cell repertoires in COVID-19. Study context: Sites in the United States, Italy and Spain provided acute and convalescent COVID-19 samples.

In the authors' methods: By means of reference gene primer amplification, nucleated cell counts were estimated. Produced via immunoSEQ multiplex PCR; TCRdb's table is partial and in-frame only. That table gives V, J and clone size, and the DNA gave D and trimming. The data contain about 160,000 clones, 80% of them seen just once; the ten biggest clones take up less than 4%. Cohort placement rested on clinical history that participants reported themselves. Input material: PBMCs or T cells enriched from blood (not recorded which). The source of this sequence is a woman aged 55-70 years who had recovered from COVID-19.

The CDR3 loop reads CASSGDRGNEQYF. The CDR3, as DNA: TGTGCCAGCAGTGGGGACAGGGGGAACGAGCAGTACTTC. V gene TRBV5-6 combines with J gene TRBJ2-7; 11 positions agree with TRBD1. Germline loops: CDR1 SGHDT, CDR2 YYEEEE. J gave up 5 bases and V 5 bases, and 3 bases lay outside the gene matches. CDR3 size: 13 residues.